This entry lists 4 T cell receptor beta chains sequenced from one sample in a study of OX40 agonist ivuxolimab in advanced cancers. Profiled with immunoSEQ multiplex PCR; TCRdb holds only in-frame clones, not every one. The sample has 50,000 to 60,000 clones, approximately 87% seen once. Sequences were derived from CD4+ or CD8+ T cells sorted from blood, sampled in a trial of the OX40 agonist ivuxolimab. The origin of the receptors is an adult with an advanced solid tumor such as melanoma, head and neck, liver or kidney cancer.

The genes are TRBV10-3 and TRBJ2-3; TRBD2 is a possible D gene (5 bases). CDR1 ENHRY and CDR2 SYGVKD come from the germline V gene. V shed 4 bases and J shed 2 bases, with 10 bases lying between them. The CDR3 contains 14 residues. CDR3 region: CAISGGEYTDTQYF. The DNA for the CDR3 is TGTGCCATCAGTGGGGGAGAGTACACAGATACGCAGTATTTT.

The chain has TRBV19 and TRBJ2-3; 15 bases line up with TRBD2. The CDR3 extends over 16 amino acids. V trimming: 7 bases; J trimming: 3 bases; junction bases outside the gene matches: 5. CDR1 and CDR2 (germline): LNHDA, SQIVND (reference sequence). CDR3 in DNA: TGTGCCAGTACGGGGACTAGCGGGGGGAAGACAGATACGCAGTATTTT. Amino acid sequence: CASTGTSGGKTDTQYF.

This rearrangement joins TRBV19 to TRBJ2-1, with 8 bases lining up with TRBD1. Per the germline V gene, CDR1 is LNHDA and CDR2 is SQIVND (reference sequence). The CDR3 loop spans 18 amino acids. V dropped 8 bases and J dropped 0; count of bases not matched to a gene: 15. The DNA for the CDR3 is TGTGCCAGTCGGGCCACAGGGGGAGGACAGGTCTCCTACAATGAGCAGTTCTTC. Protein sequence: CASRATGGGQVSYNEQFF.

This chain joins TRBV19 and TRBJ2-7; a weak D match, TRBD2 (6 bases). V was trimmed by 4 bases and J by 0 bases, leaving 22 bases between them. The CDR3 is made up of 18 amino acids. CDR1 LNHDA and CDR2 SQIVND come from the germline V gene (reference sequence). The CDR3 nucleotides are TGTGCCAGTAGTAGGGGGGTAACAAGGCCCAGGAGCTCCTACGAGCAGTACTTC. Its translation is CASSRGVTRPRSSYEQYF.